The rows below give T cell receptor beta chains drawn from one sample of a study of blood T cell repertoires in COVID-19. Some clones are missing from TCRdb's copy, which holds only in-frame ones; the method was immunoSEQ multiplex PCR. Of some 380,000 clones in the sample, more than 70% were seen once. The sample comprised PBMCs or T cells enriched from blood (not recorded which). The receptors were sampled from a man aged 25-45 years who had recovered from COVID-19. Both conserved end residues are part of each CDR3. The order of the fields is V gene, clone size, J gene, D gene, CDR3 DNA, CDR3 protein. The D gene is left open where the match is weak. Expanded clones get a size class; other rows say once, few or many, or leave the size out.

TRBV24-1	-	TRBJ2-2	-	TGTGCCACCAGTGATGCGAGGGTGTCCGGGGAGCTGTTTTTT	CATSDARVSGELFF
TRBV4-2	once	TRBJ2-7	-	TGTGCCAGCTCTTCGGGAACAGGGACGACTTACGAGCAGTACTTC	CASSSGTGTTYEQYF
TRBV18	once	TRBJ2-2	-	TGTGCCAGCTCCCCCCGTCAGGACGGGGAGCTGTTTTTT	CASSPRQDGELFF
TRBV2	-	TRBJ1-1	TRBD1	TGTGCCAGCATAACAGGGGAAGTTTCGACTGAAGCTTTCTTT	CASITGEVSTEAFF
TRBV12-3/TRBV12-4	-	TRBJ2-1	TRBD1	TGTGCCAGCAGTTCGGACAGGGCGAATGAGCAGTTCTTC	CASSSDRANEQFF
TRBV2	-	TRBJ2-7	-	TGTGCCAGCAGTGAACAAAGGACAGTCTACGAGCAGTACTTC	CASSEQRTVYEQYF
TRBV7-9	-	TRBJ1-2	TRBD1	TGTGCCAGCAGCTTAGGAGGGGGCCCCACCAATGGCTACACCTTC	CASSLGGGPTNGYTF
TRBV12-5	once	TRBJ2-5	TRBD1	TGTGCTAGTGGGTTGGGGGCAGGGGGACAAGAGACCCAGTACTTC	CASGLGAGGQETQYF
TRBV12-3/TRBV12-4	-	TRBJ1-6	TRBD1	TGTGCCAGCAGTTTACGGGACAGGGTCTCCCTCCACTTT	CASSLRDRVSLHF
TRBV7-2	-	TRBJ2-7	-	TGTGCCAGCAGCCACTACTACGAGCAGTACTTC	CASSHYYEQYF